This entry features one T cell receptor beta chain sequence. Antigen unknown. TCRdb ran MiXCR on the reads and lists one entry per CDR3 protein. The table shows around 800,000 distinct CDR3 sequences, with around a third occurring only once. The sample originates from a study of T cell repertoires in cytomegalovirus infection. Study details: Well-studied HLA-B-restricted CMV epitopes were used in the study alongside recently identified HLA-C-restricted ones. Based on public TCR beta signatures, there were indications of CMV infection and of a matching HLA type.

Study conclusions and caveats: Cumulative public TCR beta family frequency identified CMV carriers with the relevant HLA. HLA-C-restricted CMV-specific TCR beta clonotypes prevailed in the ex vivo response.

The V end was cut by 0 bases, the J end by 0 bases, with 12 bases between. CDR3 length: 17 amino acids. CDR1 is SGHVS and CDR2 is FQNEAQ in the germline V gene. The chain combines TRBV7-8 with TRBJ1-5; D unclear. This clonotype was obtained from a human donor in good health (CMV status not recorded). Some clones in this sample may be carry-over from other donors' samples. This specimen was cultured CD8+ T cells from PBMCs, taken from culture after CMV antigen stimulation. DNA of the CDR3: TGTGCCAGCAGCTTAGCGCGAACAGCCTATAGCAATCAGCCCCAGCATTTT. Translation: CASSLARTAYSNQPQHF.